This T cell receptor (beta chain) was documented in a study of early T cells in non-severe SARS-CoV-2 infection. Turning to the study itself: The study sequenced bulk RNA from unsorted whole blood, with chains unpaired.

Regarding the study as a whole: Matching results from VDJdb favored anti-spike CD8 responses, leaving private and CD4 specificities undetected.

The TCR library protocol attached unique molecular identifiers to the individual cDNA molecules. Using its own MiXCR run on the 5' RACE reads, TCRdb lists one record per CDR3 protein. Of tens of thousands of distinct CDR3 sequences listed, around 5.1% are singletons. This clonotype was seen many times. Its antigen is not known. The sequenced sample was whole blood, obtained at baseline. The TCR sequence derives from an adult who was a healthcare worker with PCR-confirmed SARS-CoV-2 infection or an uninfected control (not recorded which).

The CDR3 sequence: CASSLLKPLSTDTQYF. The CDR3 coding sequence is TGTGCCAGCAGTTTATTAAAGCCTCTTAGCACAGATACGCAGTATTTT. V gene TRBV27 combines with J gene TRBJ2-3; no definite D call. CDR1 is MNHEY, CDR2 SMNVEV, per germline (reference sequence). The CDR3 is made up of 16 amino acids. The V end was cut by 1 base, the J end by 0 bases, with 11 bases between.